This section outlines one T cell receptor (beta chain) sequence together with its context. Its antigen remains unidentified. Assay used: immunoSEQ multiplex PCR; TCRdb lists only in-frame clones, some missing. The sample consists of about 2.3 million clones, 93% of them appearing once. The data were obtained in a study of shared clonotypes between healthy human individuals. V shed 10 bases and J 4 bases; nucleotides not matched to a gene: 7. The CDR3 length is 13 residues. CDR1 and CDR2 from the germline V gene are MDHEN and SYDVKM. Study results and caveats: It was the non-shared clonotypes that had lower generation probabilities than clonotypes shared by all four donors.

The receptor was isolated from a man younger than 35 in good health. Some clones in this sample may be carry-over from other donors' samples. V gene TRBV28 combines with J gene TRBJ2-1; the match to TRBD2 covers 7 bases. The sequenced sample was naive CD4+ T cells from PBMCs. Sample subset: CD45RA+ positively selected. As DNA, the CDR3 is TGTGCCACCTCCAGCGGGAAGTACAATGAGCAGTTCTTC. Its protein is CATSSGKYNEQFF.